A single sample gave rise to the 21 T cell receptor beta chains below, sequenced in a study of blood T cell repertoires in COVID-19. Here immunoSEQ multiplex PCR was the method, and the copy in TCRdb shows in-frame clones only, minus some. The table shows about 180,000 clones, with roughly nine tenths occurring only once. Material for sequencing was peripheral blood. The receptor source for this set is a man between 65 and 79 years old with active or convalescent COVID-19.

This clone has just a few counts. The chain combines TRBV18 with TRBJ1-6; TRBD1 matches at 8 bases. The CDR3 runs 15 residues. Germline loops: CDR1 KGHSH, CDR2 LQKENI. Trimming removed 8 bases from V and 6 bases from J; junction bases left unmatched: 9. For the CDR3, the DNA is TGTGCCAGCACCGAAAAGGACAGGGTTAATTCACCCCTCCACTTT. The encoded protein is CASTEKDRVNSPLHF.

CDR3 residues: CASSFEGNEKLFF. In DNA form, the CDR3 reads TGTGCCAGCAGCTTCGAGGGAAACGAAAAACTGTTTTTT. The chain uses TRBV5-4 and TRBJ1-4; the D is unclear. The CDR3 consists of 13 residues. Looked up from germline, CDR1 is SGHNT and CDR2 is YYREEE (reference sequence). Trimming left V 2 bases short and J 8 bases short, with 10 bases between.

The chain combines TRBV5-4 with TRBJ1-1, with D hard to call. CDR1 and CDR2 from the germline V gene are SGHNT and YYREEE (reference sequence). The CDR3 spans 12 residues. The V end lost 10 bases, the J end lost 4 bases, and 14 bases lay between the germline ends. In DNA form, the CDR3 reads TGTGCCTCCTTGGCCGAGGGCACTGAAGCTTTCTTT. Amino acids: CASLAEGTEAFF. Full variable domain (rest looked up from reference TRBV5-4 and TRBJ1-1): ETGVTQSPTHLIKTRGQQVTLRCSSQSGHNTVSWYQQALGQGPQFIFQYYREEENGRGNFPPRFSGLQFPNYSSELNVNALELDDSALYLCASLAEGTEAFFGQGTRLTVV.

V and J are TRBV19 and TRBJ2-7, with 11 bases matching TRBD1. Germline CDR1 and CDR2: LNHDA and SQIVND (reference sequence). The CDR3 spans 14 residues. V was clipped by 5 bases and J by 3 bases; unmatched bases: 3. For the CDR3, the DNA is TGTGCCAGTAGTTCCGGGACAGGGGGCTACGAGCAGTACTTC. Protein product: CASSSGTGGYEQYF.

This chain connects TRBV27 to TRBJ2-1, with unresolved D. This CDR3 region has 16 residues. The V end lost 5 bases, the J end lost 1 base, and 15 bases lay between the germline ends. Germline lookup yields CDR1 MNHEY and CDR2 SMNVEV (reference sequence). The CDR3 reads CASSVTGGLSYNEQFF. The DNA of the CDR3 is TGTGCCAGCAGTGTAACCGGCGGCTTGTCCTACAATGAGCAGTTCTTC.

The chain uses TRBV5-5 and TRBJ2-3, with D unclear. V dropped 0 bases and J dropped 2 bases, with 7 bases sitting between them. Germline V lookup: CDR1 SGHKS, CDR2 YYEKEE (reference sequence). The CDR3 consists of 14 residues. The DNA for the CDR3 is TGTGCCAGCAGCTTGGCCGCTAACACAGATACGCAGTATTTT. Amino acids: CASSLAANTDTQYF.

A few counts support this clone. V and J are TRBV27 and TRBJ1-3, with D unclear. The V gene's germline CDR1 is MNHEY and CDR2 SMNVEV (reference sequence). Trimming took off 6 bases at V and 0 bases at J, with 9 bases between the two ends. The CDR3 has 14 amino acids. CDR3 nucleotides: TGTGCCAGCAGCGGGTCCTACTCTGGAAACACCATATATTTT. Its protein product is CASSGSYSGNTIYF.

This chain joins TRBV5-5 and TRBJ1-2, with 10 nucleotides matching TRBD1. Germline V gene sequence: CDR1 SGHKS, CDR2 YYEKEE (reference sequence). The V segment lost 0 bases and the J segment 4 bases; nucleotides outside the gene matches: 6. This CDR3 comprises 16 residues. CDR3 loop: CASSLGPGTGAYGYTF. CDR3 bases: TGTGCCAGCAGCTTGGGCCCCGGGACAGGGGCCTATGGCTACACCTTC.

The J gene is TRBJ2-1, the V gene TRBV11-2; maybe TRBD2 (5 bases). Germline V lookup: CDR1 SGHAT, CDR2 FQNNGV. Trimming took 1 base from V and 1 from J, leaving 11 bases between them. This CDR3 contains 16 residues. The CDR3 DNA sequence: TGTGCCAGCAGCTTAGTCGGGGAAGTTTCCTACAATGAGCAGTTCTTC. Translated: CASSLVGEVSYNEQFF.

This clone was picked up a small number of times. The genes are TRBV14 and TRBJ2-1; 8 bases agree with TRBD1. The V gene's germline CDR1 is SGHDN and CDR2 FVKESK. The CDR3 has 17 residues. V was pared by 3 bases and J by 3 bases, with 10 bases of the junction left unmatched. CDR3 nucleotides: TGTGCCAGCAGCCATGCCGGACAGGGACGCCACTACAATGAGCAGTTCTTC. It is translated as CASSHAGQGRHYNEQFF.

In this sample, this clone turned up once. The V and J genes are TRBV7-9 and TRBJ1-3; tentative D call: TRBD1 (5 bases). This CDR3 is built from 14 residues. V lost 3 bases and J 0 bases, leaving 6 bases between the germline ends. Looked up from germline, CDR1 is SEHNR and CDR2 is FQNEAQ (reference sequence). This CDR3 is CASSFGASGNTIYF. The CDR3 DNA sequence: TGTGCCAGCAGCTTTGGGGCCTCTGGAAACACCATATATTTT.

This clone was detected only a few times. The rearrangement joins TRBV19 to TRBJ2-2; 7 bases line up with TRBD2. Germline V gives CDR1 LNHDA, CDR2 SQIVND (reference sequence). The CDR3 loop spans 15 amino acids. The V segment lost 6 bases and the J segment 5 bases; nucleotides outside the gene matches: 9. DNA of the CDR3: TGTGCCAGTAGACGGGCGGGAGCGATGACCGGGGAGCTGTTTTTT. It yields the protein CASRRAGAMTGELFF.

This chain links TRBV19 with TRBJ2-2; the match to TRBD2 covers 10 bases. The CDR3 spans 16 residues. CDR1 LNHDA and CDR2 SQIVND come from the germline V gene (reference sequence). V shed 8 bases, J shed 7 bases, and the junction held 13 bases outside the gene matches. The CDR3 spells CASLDGASGGFGELFF. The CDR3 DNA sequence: TGTGCCAGTTTGGACGGGGCTAGCGGGGGTTTCGGGGAGCTGTTTTTT.

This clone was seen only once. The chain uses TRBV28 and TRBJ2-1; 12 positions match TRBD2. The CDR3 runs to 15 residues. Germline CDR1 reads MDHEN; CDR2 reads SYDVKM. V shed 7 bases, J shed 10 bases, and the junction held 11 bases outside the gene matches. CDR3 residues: CASKATSGRMREQFF. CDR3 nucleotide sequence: TGTGCCAGCAAGGCAACTAGCGGGAGGATGAGGGAGCAGTTCTTC.

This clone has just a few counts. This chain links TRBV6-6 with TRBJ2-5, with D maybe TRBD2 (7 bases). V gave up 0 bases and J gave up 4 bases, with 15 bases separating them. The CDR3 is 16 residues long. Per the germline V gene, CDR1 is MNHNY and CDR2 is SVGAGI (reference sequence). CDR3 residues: CASSYSGGGSRETQYF. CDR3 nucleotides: TGTGCCAGCAGTTACTCTGGCGGGGGCTCCAGAGAGACCCAGTACTTC.

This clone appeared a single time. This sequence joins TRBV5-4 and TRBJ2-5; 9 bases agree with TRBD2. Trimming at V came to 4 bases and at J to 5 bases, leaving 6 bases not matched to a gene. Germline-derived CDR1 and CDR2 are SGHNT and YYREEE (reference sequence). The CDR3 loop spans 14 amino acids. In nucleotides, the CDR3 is TGTGCCAGCAGCCCTGGACTAGCGAAGGAGACCCAGTACTTC. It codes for CASSPGLAKETQYF. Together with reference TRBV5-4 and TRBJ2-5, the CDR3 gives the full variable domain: ETGVTQSPTHLIKTRGQQVTLRCSSQSGHNTVSWYQQALGQGPQFIFQYYREEENGRGNFPPRFSGLQFPNYSSELNVNALELDDSALYLCASSPGLAKETQYFGPGTRLLVL.

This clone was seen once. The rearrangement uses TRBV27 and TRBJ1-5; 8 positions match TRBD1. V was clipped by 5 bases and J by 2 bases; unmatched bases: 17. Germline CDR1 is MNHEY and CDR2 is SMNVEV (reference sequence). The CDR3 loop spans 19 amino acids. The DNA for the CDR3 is TGTGCCAGCAGTCTGACGCTGACAGGGGCAAGCTTAGGCAATCAGCCCCAGCATTTT. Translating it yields CASSLTLTGASLGNQPQHF.

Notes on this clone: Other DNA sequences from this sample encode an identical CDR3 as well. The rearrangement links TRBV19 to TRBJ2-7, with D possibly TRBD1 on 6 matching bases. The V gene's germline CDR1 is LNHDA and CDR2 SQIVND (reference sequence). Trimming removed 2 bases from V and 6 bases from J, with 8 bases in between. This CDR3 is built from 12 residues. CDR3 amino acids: CASSIRGGEQYF. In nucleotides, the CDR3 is TGTGCCAGTAGTATACGAGGGGGCGAGCAGTACTTC.

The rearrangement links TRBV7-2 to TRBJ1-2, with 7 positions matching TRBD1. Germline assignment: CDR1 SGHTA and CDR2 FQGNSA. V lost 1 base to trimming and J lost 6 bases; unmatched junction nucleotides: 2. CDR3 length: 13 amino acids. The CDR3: CASSLGQGHGYTF. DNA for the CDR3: TGTGCCAGCAGCTTAGGACAGGGTCATGGCTACACCTTC. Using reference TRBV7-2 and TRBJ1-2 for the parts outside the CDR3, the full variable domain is GAGVSQSPSNKVTEKGKDVELRCDPISGHTALYWYRQSLGQGLEFLIYFQGNSAPDKSGLPSDRFSAERTGGSVSTLTIQRTQQEDSAVYLCASSLGQGHGYTFGSGTRLTVV.

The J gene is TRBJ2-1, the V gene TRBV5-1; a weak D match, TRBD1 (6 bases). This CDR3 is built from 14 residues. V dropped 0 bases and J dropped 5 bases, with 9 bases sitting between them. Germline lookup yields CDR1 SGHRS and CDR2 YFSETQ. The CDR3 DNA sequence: TGCGCCAGCAGCTTGGCGGCAGGGGACAATGAGCAGTTCTTC. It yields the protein CASSLAAGDNEQFF.

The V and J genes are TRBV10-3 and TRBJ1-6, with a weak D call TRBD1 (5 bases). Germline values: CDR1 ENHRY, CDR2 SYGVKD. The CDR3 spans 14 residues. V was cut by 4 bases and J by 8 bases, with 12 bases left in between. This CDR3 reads CAISVGQGYSPLHF. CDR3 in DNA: TGTGCCATCAGTGTCGGGCAGGGATATTCACCCCTCCACTTT.